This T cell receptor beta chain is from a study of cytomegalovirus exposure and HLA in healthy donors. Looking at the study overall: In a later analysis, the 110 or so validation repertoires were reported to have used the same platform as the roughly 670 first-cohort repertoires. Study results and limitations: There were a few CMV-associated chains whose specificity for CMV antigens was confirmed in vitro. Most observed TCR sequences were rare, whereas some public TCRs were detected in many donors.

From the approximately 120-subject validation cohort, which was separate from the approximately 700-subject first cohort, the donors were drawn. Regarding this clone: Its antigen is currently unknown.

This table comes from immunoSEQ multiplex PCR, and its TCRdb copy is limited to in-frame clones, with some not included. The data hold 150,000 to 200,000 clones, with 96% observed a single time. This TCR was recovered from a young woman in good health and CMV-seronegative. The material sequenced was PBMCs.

CDR3 loop: CASSWGGTGEGGYTF. The CDR3 DNA follows: TGTGCCAGCAGCTGGGGCGGGACAGGGGAAGGCGGCTACACCTTC. This sequence joins TRBV7-2 and TRBJ1-2, with 10 bases that match TRBD1. The CDR3 runs to 15 residues. V lost 4 bases to trimming and J lost 8 bases; unmatched junction nucleotides: 10. Per the germline V gene, CDR1 is SGHTA and CDR2 is FQGNSA.